The present T cell receptor beta chain was sequenced within a study of blood T cell repertoires in COVID-19. Across the whole study: Acute-phase and convalescent COVID-19 samples originated in the United States, Italy and Spain.

TCRdb's table, derived via immunoSEQ multiplex PCR, lists solely in-frame clones and lacks some. Of about 260,000 clones listed, around 86% are singletons. V lost 4 bases and J 0 bases, leaving 16 bases between the germline ends. Germline V lookup: CDR1 SGHNT, CDR2 YYREEE (reference sequence). The CDR3 length is 16 residues. Sequencing input: peripheral blood. The source is a woman between 35 and 50 years old who had recovered from COVID-19. The chain combines TRBV5-4 with TRBJ1-1; possible D gene TRBD1, 5 bases. Here the CDR3 DNA reads TGTGCCAGCAGCGATGGAGGGGCAGGTATGAACACTGAAGCTTTCTTT. Its protein is CASSDGGAGMNTEAFF.